This T cell receptor (beta chain) was profiled in a study of blood T cell repertoires in COVID-19. Study information: Collection of acute and convalescent COVID-19 samples took place in the United States, Italy and Spain.

Cohort placement rested on clinical history that participants reported themselves. Two negative PCRs, clearance, or symptom resolution had been documented for recovered Cohort 3 donors. Per the original methods: Amplifying reference gene primers gave estimates of nucleated cell counts. The data were produced by immunoSEQ multiplex PCR, yet TCRdb's version contains in-frame clones alone and is incomplete. That table supplies the V and J calls and clone size; D and trimming were determined from the DNA. This table holds 220,000 or so clones, roughly 84% found once. In its sample, this clone was seen a few times. CDR1 SGHTA and CDR2 FQGNSA come from the germline V gene. This CDR3 region has 15 residues. Trimming took 0 bases from V and 4 from J, leaving 9 bases between them.

The V and J genes are TRBV7-2 and TRBJ2-2, with D maybe TRBD2 (5 bases). The sample was PBMCs or T cells enriched from blood (not recorded which). The source of this sequence is a woman between 35 and 50 years old who had recovered from COVID-19. The CDR3 sequence: CASSLAGVVTGELFF. CDR3 in DNA: TGTGCCAGCAGCTTAGCGGGAGTGGTCACCGGGGAGCTGTTTTTT.